Sequencing of this T cell receptor beta chain was carried out in a study of low-dose radiotherapy and immunotherapy resistance in tumors. Study at large: Every two weeks, one day ahead of radiation and immunotherapy, cyclophosphamide 200 mg/m2 was given (intravenously). Aspirin 300 mg was given orally each day for four cycles from cycle 1 day 1.

In the case of this clonotype: With a far larger clone one base away, a read error is the likely cause.

Priming of first-strand cDNA relied on TRAV- and TRBV-specific primers (covering alpha and beta chains). Both a constant-region primer and a V-primer adapter served to amplify TCRs across roughly 20 PCR cycles. Using its own MiXCR run on the reads, TCRdb lists one record per CDR3 protein. There are just over 90,000 distinct CDR3 sequences in the sample; 20% to 25% occur only once, and roughly 12% lies in the top ten. The time point was: after trial treatment. As to treatment: LDRT plus nivolumab, ipilimumab, low-dose cyclophosphamide and aspirin (RACIN trial). This receptor was taken from a female donor with ovarian cancer. Sequencing used PBMCs, obtained after low-dose radiotherapy plus immunotherapy.

CDR3 amino acids: CASSTLDPPFGGSVYNEQFF. Written as DNA, the CDR3 is TGTGCCAGCAGTACCCTCGACCCACCGTTCGGCGGGAGCGTTTACAATGAGCAGTTCTTC. J is TRBJ2-1 and V is TRBV5-3, with 7 bases fitting TRBD2. TRBV5-3 is known as an ORF, though its function is uncertain. J was trimmed by 4 bases and V by 8 bases; bases with no gene match: 27. The CDR3 runs 20 residues.